This TCR beta chain was observed in a study of OX40 agonist ivuxolimab in advanced cancers. Autoimmune disease history or systemic immunosuppression excluded patients. Produced via immunoSEQ multiplex PCR; TCRdb's table is partial and in-frame only. This table holds over 45,000 clones, over 90% found once. The length of the CDR3 is 15 residues. With 0 bases clipped from V and 4 bases from J, the junction kept 4 bases outside the gene matches. Looked up from germline, CDR1 is SGHNT and CDR2 is YYREEE (reference sequence). Sample: CD4+ or CD8+ T cells sorted from blood, taken in a trial of the OX40 agonist ivuxolimab. The TCR comes from an adult with an advanced solid tumor such as melanoma, head and neck, liver or kidney cancer. The J gene is TRBJ2-5, the V gene TRBV5-4, with 9 bases identical to TRBD2. This CDR3 reads CASSLEAGGGETQYF. The CDR3 DNA is TGTGCCAGCAGCTTGGAGGCGGGAGGGGGAGAGACCCAGTACTTC.